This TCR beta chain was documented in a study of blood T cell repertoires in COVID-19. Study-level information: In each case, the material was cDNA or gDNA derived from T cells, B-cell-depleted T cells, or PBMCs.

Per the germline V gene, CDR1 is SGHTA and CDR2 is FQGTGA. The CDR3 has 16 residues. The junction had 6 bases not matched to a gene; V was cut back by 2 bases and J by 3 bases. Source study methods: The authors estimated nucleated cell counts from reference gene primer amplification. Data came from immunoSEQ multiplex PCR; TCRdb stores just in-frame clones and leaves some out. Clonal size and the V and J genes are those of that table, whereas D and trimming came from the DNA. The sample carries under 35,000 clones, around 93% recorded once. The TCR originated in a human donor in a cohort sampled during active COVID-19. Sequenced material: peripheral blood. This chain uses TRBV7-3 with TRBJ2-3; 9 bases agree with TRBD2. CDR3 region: CASSLRLAGSTDTQYF. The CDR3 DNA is TGTGCCAGCAGCTTACGGCTAGCGGGATCAACAGATACGCAGTATTTT. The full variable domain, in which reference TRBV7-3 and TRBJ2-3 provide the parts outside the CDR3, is GAGVSQTPSNKVTEKGKYVELRCDPISGHTALYWYRQSLGQGPEFLIYFQGTGAADDSGLPNDRFFAVRPEGSVSTLKIQRTERGDSAVYLCASSLRLAGSTDTQYFGPGTRLTVL.